The sequence of this T cell receptor (beta chain) was determined in a study of STAT5B mutations in CD4+ large granular lymphocyte leukemia. Background on the study: The CDR3 'QG' motif was associated with a particular HLA allele among healthy donors. Notes on the study in general: 8/27 top patient clones versus 2/35 control clones were TRBV06-family. No patients shared main leukemic clonotypes, though around 25% appeared at low frequency elsewhere.

CDR1 is SQVTM and CDR2 is ANQGSEA in the germline V gene. The CDR3 loop spans 15 amino acids. Losses at the gene ends were 5 bases for V and 3 bases for J; bases not matched to a gene: 5. With regard to this clone: Its antigen remains unidentified.

Sequencing was at survey level. Assay: immunoSEQ multiplex PCR; the TCRdb copy retains only in-frame clones and omits some. The sample lists around 30,000 clones, about 70% occurring once. The chain couples TRBV29-1 to TRBJ1-4; 11 bases map to TRBD1. Sequenced: CD4+ T cells from blood buffy coats. The TCR originated in a human donor in good health. The CDR3 bases are TGCAGCGTTCGGACAGGGGGCTGGTCTAATGAAAAACTGTTTTTT. As protein: CSVRTGGWSNEKLFF.